The rows below give T cell receptor beta chains drawn from one sample of a study of blood T cell repertoires in COVID-19. Generated by immunoSEQ multiplex PCR, the TCRdb table keeps only in-frame clones and is missing some. The sample includes about 220,000 clones, around 87% of them seen just once. Sequenced input: PBMCs or T cells enriched from blood (not recorded which). The receptors derive from a woman younger than 35 in a cohort exposed to, infected with or recovered from COVID-19 (not recorded which). Both conserved end residues are part of each CDR3. Each record gives: V gene, clone size, J gene, D gene, CDR3 length, CDR3 DNA, CDR3 protein. The D gene is left open where the match is weak. Only some rows state a clone size, as once, few, many or a class for expanded clones.

V gene: TRBV29-1; clone size: NA; J gene: TRBJ1-1; D gene: TRBD1; CDR3 length: 14; CDR3 DNA: TGCAGCGTTGAAGGCGCTACAGGGGGCACTGAAGCTTTCTTT; CDR3 protein: CSVEGATGGTEAFF
V gene: TRBV30; clone size: once; J gene: TRBJ2-1; D gene: TRBD2; CDR3 length: 13; CDR3 DNA: TGTGCCTGGAGTGGGACTAGCGGCAATGAGCAGTTCTTC; CDR3 protein: CAWSGTSGNEQFF
V gene: TRBV28; clone size: few; J gene: TRBJ2-7; D gene: TRBD2; CDR3 length: 14; CDR3 DNA: TGTGCCAGCAGTTTAGCGGGGGGATTCTACGAGCAGTACTTC; CDR3 protein: CASSLAGGFYEQYF
V gene: TRBV15; clone size: NA; J gene: TRBJ1-1; D gene: NA; CDR3 length: 15; CDR3 DNA: TGTGCCACCAGCAGAGATCGAGGTACTTTCGGGGAAGCTTTCTTT; CDR3 protein: CATSRDRGTFGEAFF
V gene: TRBV7-3; clone size: NA; J gene: TRBJ1-1; D gene: NA; CDR3 length: 13; CDR3 DNA: TGTGCCAGCAGCGCGGACTGGAACACTGAAGCTTTCTTT; CDR3 protein: CASSADWNTEAFF
V gene: TRBV18; clone size: NA; J gene: TRBJ1-5; D gene: TRBD1; CDR3 length: 18; CDR3 DNA: TGTGCCAGCTCACCCCGAGTCCATACAGGGGCCGACAATCAGCCCCAGCATTTT; CDR3 protein: CASSPRVHTGADNQPQHF
V gene: TRBV11-2; clone size: NA; J gene: TRBJ1-3; D gene: NA; CDR3 length: 16; CDR3 DNA: TGTGCCAGCAGTCCGCGCAGGGCCCTTTCTGGAAACACCATATATTTT; CDR3 protein: CASSPRRALSGNTIYF
V gene: TRBV7-9; clone size: NA; J gene: TRBJ1-2; D gene: TRBD1; CDR3 length: 14; CDR3 DNA: TGTGCCAGCAGCTTAGGGACAGGGGAGTATGGCTACACCTTC; CDR3 protein: CASSLGTGEYGYTF
V gene: TRBV3-1/TRBV3-2; clone size: NA; J gene: TRBJ1-5; D gene: TRBD1; CDR3 length: 15; CDR3 DNA: TGTGCCAGCAGCCCGGACAGGGGTCTTAATCAGCCCCAGCATTTT; CDR3 protein: CASSPDRGLNQPQHF
V gene: TRBV19; clone size: NA; J gene: TRBJ2-7; D gene: NA; CDR3 length: 15; CDR3 DNA: TGTGCCAGTAGTTTGACTCCTTTAAGCTCCTACGAGCAGTACTTC; CDR3 protein: CASSLTPLSSYEQYF
V gene: TRBV7-3; clone size: NA; J gene: TRBJ2-1; D gene: TRBD2; CDR3 length: 15; CDR3 DNA: TGTGCCAGCAGCTCCGTGGCTAGCGGCTACAATGAGCAGTTCTTC; CDR3 protein: CASSSVASGYNEQFF
V gene: TRBV9; clone size: NA; J gene: TRBJ1-2; D gene: NA; CDR3 length: 12; CDR3 DNA: TGTGCCAGCAGCTTGGACACGGATGGCTACACCTTC; CDR3 protein: CASSLDTDGYTF
V gene: TRBV9; clone size: NA; J gene: TRBJ1-6; D gene: NA; CDR3 length: 16; CDR3 DNA: TGTGCCAGCAGCGTAGGGAGCAGGGTGGACAATTCACCCCTCCACTTT; CDR3 protein: CASSVGSRVDNSPLHF
V gene: TRBV5-6; clone size: NA; J gene: TRBJ1-4; D gene: TRBD1; CDR3 length: 13; CDR3 DNA: TGTGCCAGCAGCTCCCGGGACAGAGAAAAACTGTTTTTT; CDR3 protein: CASSSRDREKLFF
V gene: TRBV28; clone size: few; J gene: TRBJ2-3; D gene: NA; CDR3 length: 15; CDR3 DNA: TGTGCCAGCACCTCAGGGTTTTACGGCACAGATACGCAGTATTTT; CDR3 protein: CASTSGFYGTDTQYF
V gene: TRBV7-9; clone size: NA; J gene: TRBJ1-1; D gene: NA; CDR3 length: 15; CDR3 DNA: TGTGCCAGCAGCTTGCGCGAGGGGGTATACACTGAAGCTTTCTTT; CDR3 protein: CASSLREGVYTEAFF
V gene: TRBV5-1; clone size: NA; J gene: TRBJ1-1; D gene: TRBD1; CDR3 length: 14; CDR3 DNA: TGCGCCAGCAGCTTGGCCTCAGGGGGGACTGAAGCTTTCTTT; CDR3 protein: CASSLASGGTEAFF
V gene: TRBV19; clone size: NA; J gene: TRBJ2-7; D gene: TRBD2; CDR3 length: 19; CDR3 DNA: TGTGCCAGTAGTCGTTCGGGGGGTACGAGGCACCTCTACAGGTACGAGCAGTACTTC; CDR3 protein: CASSRSGGTRHLYRYEQYF
V gene: TRBV19; clone size: NA; J gene: TRBJ1-1; D gene: TRBD1; CDR3 length: 15; CDR3 DNA: TGTGCCAGTAGTAAGACCCGGGACAGGGAGGCTGAAGCTTTCTTT; CDR3 protein: CASSKTRDREAEAFF
V gene: TRBV28; clone size: NA; J gene: TRBJ1-5; D gene: NA; CDR3 length: 13; CDR3 DNA: TGTGCCACACGGGGGGGTAGCAATCAGCCCCAGCATTTT; CDR3 protein: CATRGGSNQPQHF
V gene: TRBV11-1; clone size: NA; J gene: TRBJ2-1; D gene: TRBD1; CDR3 length: 15; CDR3 DNA: TGTGCCAGCAGCTTAGTAGGGACAGGGGAGTCTGAGCAGTTCTTC; CDR3 protein: CASSLVGTGESEQFF
V gene: TRBV3-1/TRBV3-2; clone size: NA; J gene: TRBJ1-3; D gene: TRBD1; CDR3 length: 15; CDR3 DNA: TGTGCCAGCAGCTACCCAGGGGGCAGTGGAAACACCATATATTTT; CDR3 protein: CASSYPGGSGNTIYF
V gene: TRBV24-1; clone size: once; J gene: TRBJ2-3; D gene: TRBD1; CDR3 length: 15; CDR3 DNA: TGTGCCACCAGTGAACCAAGGGGACAGAAAGATACGCAGTATTTT; CDR3 protein: CATSEPRGQKDTQYF
V gene: TRBV18; clone size: once; J gene: TRBJ2-3; D gene: NA; CDR3 length: 14; CDR3 DNA: TGTGCCAGCTCACCACTTCCTAGCACAGATACGCAGTATTTT; CDR3 protein: CASSPLPSTDTQYF
V gene: TRBV5-4; clone size: NA; J gene: TRBJ2-1; D gene: NA; CDR3 length: 10; CDR3 DNA: TGTGCCGGCGGGGTAAATGAGCAGTTCTTC; CDR3 protein: CAGGVNEQFF
V gene: TRBV24-1; clone size: NA; J gene: TRBJ2-7; D gene: NA; CDR3 length: 13; CDR3 DNA: TGTGCCACCAGTGATGCGGGCAGGGGCGAGCAGTACTTC; CDR3 protein: CATSDAGRGEQYF
V gene: TRBV5-6; clone size: NA; J gene: TRBJ2-3; D gene: NA; CDR3 length: 17; CDR3 DNA: TGTGCCAGCAGCTTTCTTCACAGGGTCTCTAGCACAGATACGCAGTATTTT; CDR3 protein: CASSFLHRVSSTDTQYF
V gene: TRBV28; clone size: NA; J gene: TRBJ1-1; D gene: NA; CDR3 length: 11; CDR3 DNA: TGTGCCAGCAGTCCGGGACTAGAAGCTTTCTTT; CDR3 protein: CASSPGLEAFF
V gene: TRBV18; clone size: NA; J gene: TRBJ2-1; D gene: TRBD1; CDR3 length: 14; CDR3 DNA: TGTGCCAGCTCACCGGACAGGGGCCACAATGAGCAGTTCTTC; CDR3 protein: CASSPDRGHNEQFF
V gene: TRBV7-9; clone size: NA; J gene: TRBJ2-7; D gene: NA; CDR3 length: 13; CDR3 DNA: TGTGCCAGCACCCAGGGGCCTCTCGACGAGCAGTACTTC; CDR3 protein: CASTQGPLDEQYF
V gene: TRBV5-6; clone size: NA; J gene: TRBJ2-2; D gene: NA; CDR3 length: 15; CDR3 DNA: TGTGCCAGCAGATCCGGACTTTTCACCACCGGGGAGCTGTTTTTT; CDR3 protein: CASRSGLFTTGELFF
V gene: TRBV19; clone size: NA; J gene: TRBJ2-7; D gene: TRBD1; CDR3 length: 15; CDR3 DNA: TGTGCCAGTAGGAACACAGGGGGCGCGTGGTACGAGCAGTACTTC; CDR3 protein: CASRNTGGAWYEQYF
V gene: TRBV4-1; clone size: NA; J gene: TRBJ1-4; D gene: NA; CDR3 length: 15; CDR3 DNA: TGCGCCAGCAGCCAAGATTGGGGGGGTCTCGAAAAACTGTTTTTT; CDR3 protein: CASSQDWGGLEKLFF
V gene: TRBV20-1; clone size: NA; J gene: TRBJ1-1; D gene: NA; CDR3 length: 11; CDR3 DNA: TGCAGTGCTAGGGAGAGCCCCCAAGCTTTCTTT; CDR3 protein: CSARESPQAFF
V gene: TRBV11-2; clone size: NA; J gene: TRBJ2-2; D gene: NA; CDR3 length: 16; CDR3 DNA: TGTGCCAGCAGCTTAGATCCTAGACTCACGACCGGGGAGCTGTTTTTT; CDR3 protein: CASSLDPRLTTGELFF
V gene: TRBV10-3; clone size: NA; J gene: TRBJ2-3; D gene: TRBD2; CDR3 length: 17; CDR3 DNA: TGTGCCATCAGTGAGGATGCGCGGGAGGGCCAAACAGATACGCAGTATTTT; CDR3 protein: CAISEDAREGQTDTQYF
V gene: TRBV29-1; clone size: NA; J gene: TRBJ2-1; D gene: TRBD2; CDR3 length: 13; CDR3 DNA: TGCAGCGTTGAATGGACTAGCCGGGGTGAGCAGTTCTTC; CDR3 protein: CSVEWTSRGEQFF
V gene: TRBV18; clone size: NA; J gene: TRBJ2-7; D gene: NA; CDR3 length: 16; CDR3 DNA: TGTGCCAGCTCACCACAAGGTAGCGGTACTCCCTACGAGCAGTACTTC; CDR3 protein: CASSPQGSGTPYEQYF
V gene: TRBV14; clone size: NA; J gene: TRBJ2-1; D gene: TRBD2; CDR3 length: 17; CDR3 DNA: TGTGCCAGCAGCCGCCGAGACAGGACTAGCGCCTACAATGAGCAGTTCTTC; CDR3 protein: CASSRRDRTSAYNEQFF
V gene: TRBV9; clone size: NA; J gene: TRBJ1-5; D gene: NA; CDR3 length: 12; CDR3 DNA: TGTGCCAGCAGCGCGGGGAATCAGCCCCAGCATTTT; CDR3 protein: CASSAGNQPQHF
V gene: TRBV25-1; clone size: once; J gene: TRBJ2-7; D gene: NA; CDR3 length: 13; CDR3 DNA: TGTGCCAGCAGTGAGTACGGGGCCTACGAGCAGTACTTC; CDR3 protein: CASSEYGAYEQYF
V gene: TRBV5-1; clone size: NA; J gene: TRBJ1-5; D gene: NA; CDR3 length: 19; CDR3 DNA: TGCGCCAGCAGCTTGGGGGTGGTTCGACGACGACAGGACAATCAGCCCCAGCATTTT; CDR3 protein: CASSLGVVRRRQDNQPQHF
V gene: TRBV5-1; clone size: NA; J gene: TRBJ1-1; D gene: TRBD1; CDR3 length: 13; CDR3 DNA: TGCGCCAGCAGTCGGACAGGGGGAACTGAAGCTTTCTTT; CDR3 protein: CASSRTGGTEAFF
V gene: TRBV7-3; clone size: NA; J gene: TRBJ2-3; D gene: TRBD2; CDR3 length: 16; CDR3 DNA: TGTGCCAGCAGCTTAAAGAGCGGGAGTAGCACAGATACGCAGTATTTT; CDR3 protein: CASSLKSGSSTDTQYF